This TCR beta chain was identified in a study of blood T cell repertoires in COVID-19. Background on the study: COVID-19 samples collected from the United States, Italy and Spain covered acute and convalescent phases. PBMCs, B-cell-depleted T cells, or T cells were the source of the cDNA or gDNA that made up the material.

CDR3 length: 11 residues. Between the trimmed V and J ends, which lost 5 bases and 4 bases, there was a span of 8 bases. Germline values: CDR1 GTSNPN, CDR2 SVGIG (reference sequence). About this clone: The same CDR3 is also encoded by other DNA sequences in this sample.

TCRdb's copy holds only in-frame clones and misses some; the assay was immunoSEQ multiplex PCR. The data show 43,000 or so clones, around 83% seen once. The sequencing sample was made of peripheral blood. The sequence came from a man in his 60s with active COVID-19. This chain uses TRBV30 with TRBJ1-2, with D tentatively TRBD1 (6 bases). The DNA for the CDR3 is TGTGCCTGGTCCAGGGGCTATGGCTACACCTTC. This codes for CAWSRGYGYTF.